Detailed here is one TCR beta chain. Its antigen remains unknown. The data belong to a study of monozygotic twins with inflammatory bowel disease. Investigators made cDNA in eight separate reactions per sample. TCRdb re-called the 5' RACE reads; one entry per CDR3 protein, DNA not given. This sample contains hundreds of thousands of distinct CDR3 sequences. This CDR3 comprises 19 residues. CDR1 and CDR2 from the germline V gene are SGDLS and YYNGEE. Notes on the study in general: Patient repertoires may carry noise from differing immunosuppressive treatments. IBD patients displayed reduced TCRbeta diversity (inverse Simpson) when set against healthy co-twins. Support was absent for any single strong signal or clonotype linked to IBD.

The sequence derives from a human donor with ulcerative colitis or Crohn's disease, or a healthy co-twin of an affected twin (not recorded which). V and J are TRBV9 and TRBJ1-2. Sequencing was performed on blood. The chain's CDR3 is CASTAKGRQEAGTNYGYTF.